The 9 T cell receptor beta chains in this list originate from one sample, sequenced in a study of shared clonotypes between healthy human individuals (dated by TCRdb to the early 2020s). The library was prepared using the immunoSEQ multiplex PCR assay. As stored in TCRdb, this immuneACCESS dataset retains in-frame rearrangements with V and J assigned. A fraction of the clones does not appear; measured against another copy, unresolved V genes explain less than half of the discrepancy, and the remainder lacks a known reason. In all, the sample holds approximately 400,000 clones, and just over 95% of those were seen once. The ten largest clones capture 0.25% to 0.35% of the sample. The sample comprised memory CD8+ T cells sorted from blood. This specimen's cell subset or site label, per the study, means: CD45RO+ cells pooled with CCR7-negative TemRA cells. All receptors derive from a man aged 25-45 years in good health.

This chain uses TRBV6-5 with TRBJ1-4; maybe TRBD1 (5 bases). The V end was cut by 0 bases, the J end by 6 bases, with 8 bases between. This CDR3 is built from 14 residues. Germline V CDR1 and CDR2: MNHEY, SVGAGI. This CDR3 is CASSYSGGYEKLFF. DNA of the CDR3: TGTGCCAGCAGTTACTCGGGGGGGTATGAAAAACTGTTTTTT.

The chain joins TRBV7-9 to TRBJ1-1; no firm D call. This CDR3 is built from 14 residues. Trimming left V 3 bases short and J 3 bases short, with 11 bases between. The germline V gene encodes CDR1 SEHNR and CDR2 FQNEAQ (reference sequence). The CDR3 nucleotides are TGTGCCAGCAGCTTTTCCGGACGGGACACTGAAGCTTTCTTT. It specifies CASSFSGRDTEAFF.

The chain uses TRBV6-6 and TRBJ2-1; 8 bases fit TRBD1. Germline V gene lookup returns CDR1 MNHNY and CDR2 SVGAGI (reference sequence). CDR3 length: 15 amino acids. After removal of 0 bases from V and 5 bases from J, the junction contained 3 bases not matched to a gene. The CDR3 region has the DNA TGTGCCAGCAGTTACTCGAAGGACAGGGACAATGAGCAGTTCTTC. Translated, it gives CASSYSKDRDNEQFF.

The rearrangement links TRBV7-8 to TRBJ2-7; TRBD1 matches at 8 bases. Losses at the gene ends were 4 bases for V and 3 bases for J; bases not matched to a gene: 5. This CDR3 is built from 14 residues. Germline assignment: CDR1 SGHVS and CDR2 FQNEAQ. This CDR3 reads CASSSGGNLYEQYF. CDR3 DNA: TGTGCCAGCAGCTCAGGGGGCAACCTCTACGAGCAGTACTTC.

The chain couples TRBV6-5 to TRBJ2-2, with D unclear. Trimming pared 2 bases from V and 4 bases from J, leaving 2 bases between. CDR1 is MNHEY, CDR2 SVGAGI, per germline. The CDR3 spans 12 residues. The CDR3 loop reads CASSYTTGELFF. In nucleotides, the CDR3 is TGTGCCAGCAGTTACACCACCGGGGAGCTGTTTTTT.

This sequence joins TRBV6-8 and TRBJ1-4; 7 nucleotides match TRBD1. Germline CDR1 is MNHGY and CDR2 is SAAAGT. The CDR3 is 14 amino acids. The trim removed 6 bases at V and 2 bases at J, leaving 3 bases unmatched. The CDR3 region has the DNA TGTGCCAGCAGCTTGACAGGGACTAATGAAAAACTGTTTTTT. It codes for CASSLTGTNEKLFF.

The J gene is TRBJ1-5, the V gene TRBV15; no clear D gene. Trimming shortened V by 4 bases and J by 1 base, and 5 bases separated the two germline ends. This CDR3 comprises 13 residues. Germline lookup yields CDR1 LNHNV and CDR2 YYDKDF (reference sequence). The CDR3 region has the DNA TGTGCCACCAGCACGACAAGCAATCAGCCCCAGCATTTT. Its translation: CATSTTSNQPQHF.

The J gene is TRBJ1-2, the V gene TRBV30; D call uncertain. Germline V gene data show CDR1 as GTSNPN and CDR2 as SVGIG (reference sequence). This CDR3 comprises 13 residues. Trimming shortened V by 3 bases and J by 3 bases, and 11 bases separated the two germline ends. CDR3 sequence: CAWSPQRDYGYTF. The CDR3 coding sequence is TGTGCCTGGAGCCCTCAGAGGGACTATGGCTACACCTTC. The full variable domain, rest sourced from reference TRBV30 and TRBJ1-2, is SQTIHQWPATLVQPVGSPLSLECTVEGTSNPNLYWYRQAAGRGLQLLFYSVGIGQISSEVPQNLSASRPQDRQFILSSKKLLLSDSGFYLCAWSPQRDYGYTFGSGTRLTVV.

The chain combines TRBV27 with TRBJ2-3, with 9 bases matching TRBD1. With V trimmed by 6 bases and J by 4 bases, 2 bases remained unmatched. Germline V lookup: CDR1 MNHEY, CDR2 SMNVEV (reference sequence). CDR3 length equals 13 residues. DNA of the CDR3: TGTGCCAGCAGGTGGACAGGGGCAGATACGCAGTATTTT. As protein: CASRWTGADTQYF.